This TCR beta chain was observed in a study of T cell responses to AZD1222 COVID-19 vaccine (dated by TCRdb to 2020 to 2023). Turning to the overall study: AZD1222 recipients with second doses at about 4 weeks or about 12 weeks were pooled, because spike-specific TCR depth and breadth did not differ between schedules. TCR sequencing was performed for 230 to 250 trial participants, of whom roughly 200 were given two doses of AZD1222 and about 25 were given two doses of MenACWY control vaccine. Trial participants were enrolled into age subgroups of 18-55, 56-69 and 70-plus years, which contained 148, 28 and 57 TCR-sequenced participants, respectively.

The CDR3 regions of human TCRbeta chains were subjected to immunosequencing. In the original analysis: Repertoire TCRs were checked for matches against a reference library of SARS-CoV-2-specific TCRs that had been generated using the MIRA antigen-specificity platform. Breadth was defined as the fraction of unique TCRs that were SARS-CoV-2-associated. Depth was defined as the fraction of total T cells that were SARS-CoV-2-associated. Using the MIRA data, every spike-specific TCR was mapped to the spike region that the TCR reacted to and assigned to either a CD4 or a CD8 class. Log10-transformed breadth and depth values were compared by one-way ANOVA with Sidak's multiple comparisons tests. TCRdb's version of the immuneACCESS table is confined to in-frame rearrangements and falls short of the full clone set. An unresolved V gene accounts for under half of the shortfall where checked; the remainder is of unknown origin. Clone size and V and J calls were adopted from that table, with D and trimming inferred from the DNA. This sample has approximately 140,000 clones in its table, and 92% of those were observed once. In total, the top ten clones hold around 3.2% of the sample.

Sample time point, as interpreted from the label and publication: baseline before first vaccination. Vaccinee samples came from UK trials COV001 and COV002, including a single-blind randomized controlled phase 2/3 trial of AZD1222 (ChAdOx1 nCoV-19) in healthy adults. For TCRbeta chain sequencing, PBMC samples from trial participants were taken at day 0 and at day 28 after the second dose. A note on this clone: No cognate antigen has been identified for it. No per-base quality is available; no much larger clone lies one base away.

General study outcomes and caveats: CD4 TCRs associated with the vaccine covered the entire spike protein, and the dominant responses were in regions 160-218 and 743-854. Only a handful of AZD1222 recipients were SARS-CoV-2 seropositive at baseline, limiting conclusions about previously exposed vaccinees. Because no day 14 peak-response samples were available, the repertoires could be characterized only after the peak T cell response. After two AZD1222 doses, both the breadth and the depth of spike-specific TCRs were significantly higher than at day 0 and than in MenACWY recipients. Nearly half of unique spike-specific TCRs reportedly recognized epitopes outside regions mutated in the B.1.351 and B.1.1.7 variants. Participants were mostly white British, with more females than males. The authors suggested clonal diversity may have been underestimated. In the small 56-69-year group, the increase in depth fell short of significance, most likely because of low power.

Clipping removes 5 bases from V and 4 bases from J, with 9 as the unmatched junction base count. The cysteine opens and the phenylalanine closes a CDR3 of 15 amino acids. The entry retains the CDR3 DNA only, 45 bases that are in frame from base 1. The germline V gene encodes CDR1 MDHEN and CDR2 SYDVKM. This TCR was sampled from an adult in good health. The rearranged segments are TRBV28 and TRBJ2-7; TRBD2 matches 9 bases in the middle. Sequences were derived from peripheral blood, sampled on day 0 of AZD1222 vaccination. The DNA reads TGTGCCAGCAGTCCATCCGGGACTAGCTCTTACGAGCAGTACTTC. Its translation is CASSPSGTSSYEQYF.